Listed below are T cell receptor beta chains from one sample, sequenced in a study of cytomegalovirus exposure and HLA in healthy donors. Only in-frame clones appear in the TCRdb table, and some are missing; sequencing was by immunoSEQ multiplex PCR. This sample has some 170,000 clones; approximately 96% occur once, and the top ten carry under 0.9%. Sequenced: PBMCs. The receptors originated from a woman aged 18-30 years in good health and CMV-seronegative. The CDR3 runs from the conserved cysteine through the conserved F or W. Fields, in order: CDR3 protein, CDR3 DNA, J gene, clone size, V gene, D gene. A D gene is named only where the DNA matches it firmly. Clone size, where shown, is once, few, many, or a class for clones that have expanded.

CASSLNRDREDINYGYTF TGTGCCAGCAGCCTAAACCGGGACAGGGAGGATATTAACTATGGCTACACCTTC TRBJ1-2 - TRBV9 TRBD1
CASSQERLAGSSQYF TGCGCCAGCAGCCAAGAGCGGCTAGCGGGGTCGTCGCAGTATTTT TRBJ2-3 - TRBV4-3 TRBD2
CASRKDRGSNQPQHF TGTGCCAGCAGGAAGGACAGGGGAAGCAATCAGCCCCAGCATTTT TRBJ1-5 - TRBV6-5 TRBD1
CASSRAKGLGDTQYF TGCGCCAGCAGCCGAGCCAAGGGGTTGGGGGATACGCAGTATTTT TRBJ2-3 - TRBV4-1 -
CASSFFTGEFEKLFF TGTGCCAGCAGTTTCTTTACAGGGGAATTTGAAAAACTGTTTTTT TRBJ1-4 - TRBV28 TRBD1
CASSVDGPEQFF TGTGCCAGCAGCGTAGATGGGCCTGAGCAGTTCTTC TRBJ2-1 - TRBV9 -
CASSQGGLNTQYF TGTGCCAGCAGCCAAGGAGGGCTGAATACGCAGTATTTT TRBJ2-3 - TRBV4-2 -
CSATPRAGYTF TGCAGTGCTACTCCCAGGGCTGGCTACACCTTC TRBJ1-2 - TRBV20-1 -
CASSLRLPPRGYTF TGTGCCAGCAGCTTAAGGCTCCCACCGAGGGGCTACACCTTC TRBJ1-2 - TRBV13 -
CASSVAGNQPQHF TGTGCCAGCAGTGTGGCAGGCAATCAGCCCCAGCATTTT TRBJ1-5 - TRBV2 -
CSVEDQGLNTEAFF TGCAGCGTTGAAGATCAGGGGTTAAACACTGAAGCTTTCTTT TRBJ1-1 once TRBV29-1 -
CASRASGGTQYF TGTGCCAGCAGGGCTAGCGGGGGTACGCAGTATTTT TRBJ2-3 - TRBV2 TRBD2
CASSLAGQQNSPLHF TGTGCCAGCAGCTTGGCGGGACAGCAAAATTCACCCCTCCACTTT TRBJ1-6 - TRBV11-2 TRBD1
CATSRTPGTGVGNTIYF TGTGCCACCAGCAGAACGCCCGGGACAGGGGTAGGAAACACCATATATTTT TRBJ1-3 - TRBV15 TRBD1
CASSSTSGNQPQHF TGTGCCAGCAGCTCCACAAGCGGCAATCAGCCCCAGCATTTT TRBJ1-5 - TRBV11-2 -
CASSSTGRGAKNIQYF TGTGCCAGCAGTTCCACGGGCCGGGGGGCCAAAAACATTCAGTACTTC TRBJ2-4 once TRBV6-5 -
CASSQAREQGTGELFF TGCGCCAGCAGCCAAGCTCGGGAACAGGGCACCGGGGAGCTGTTTTTT TRBJ2-2 - TRBV4-3 -
CASSLTASGETQYF TGTGCCAGCAGCTTAACGGCTAGTGGGGAGACCCAGTACTTC TRBJ2-5 - TRBV7-3 -
CASSPLRGRTDTQYF TGTGCCAGCAGCCCACTCAGGGGGCGCACAGATACGCAGTATTTT TRBJ2-3 - TRBV11-3 TRBD1
CASSVQGEAYEKLFF TGCGCCAGCAGCGTACAGGGGGAGGCTTATGAAAAACTGTTTTTT TRBJ1-4 - TRBV5-1 TRBD1
CASSRSGDITDTQYF TGTGCCAGCAGTCGTAGCGGGGACATCACAGATACGCAGTATTTT TRBJ2-3 - TRBV27 TRBD2
CATLSGGAEEETQYF TGTGCCACCCTAAGCGGGGGGGCCGAGGAAGAGACCCAGTACTTC TRBJ2-5 - TRBV15 TRBD2
CASSYSDREDTQYF TGTGCCAGCAGTTACTCCGACAGGGAGGATACGCAGTATTTT TRBJ2-3 - TRBV6-6 TRBD1
CASSYSTASYEQYF TGTGCCAGCAGTTACTCGACAGCTTCGTACGAGCAGTACTTC TRBJ2-7 - TRBV6-5 -
CASSSPWGGKTEAFF TGTGCCAGCAGCTCGCCCTGGGGGGGAAAGACTGAAGCTTTCTTT TRBJ1-1 - TRBV7-6 -
CASSRDRGLTGELFF TGTGCCAGCTCCCGGGACAGGGGGCTAACCGGGGAGCTGTTTTTT TRBJ2-2 - TRBV6-4 TRBD1
CASSRGQGAYNEQFF TGTGCCAGCAGCAGGGGACAGGGGGCCTACAATGAGCAGTTCTTC TRBJ2-1 - TRBV21-1 -
CASSLDRGRSYGYTF TGTGCCAGCAGCCTAGACAGGGGTAGAAGCTATGGCTACACCTTC TRBJ1-2 - TRBV6-5 TRBD1
CASSAPWRGVYEQYF TGTGCCAGTAGTGCGCCCTGGCGGGGGGTTTACGAGCAGTACTTC TRBJ2-7 - TRBV19 TRBD2
CASSLRQINSNQPQHF TGTGCCAGCAGCCTAAGACAGATTAATAGCAATCAGCCCCAGCATTTT TRBJ1-5 once TRBV5-6 -
CASSFIAGARDTQYF TGTGCCAGCAGCTTTATTGCGGGGGCGCGGGATACGCAGTATTTT TRBJ2-3 - TRBV7-3 -
CASSVDRVQTQYF TGTGCCAGCAGTGTGGACAGGGTGCAGACCCAGTACTTC TRBJ2-5 - TRBV25-1 TRBD1
CSVEDPGTGAREAFF TGCAGCGTTGAAGATCCCGGGACTGGAGCTCGAGAAGCTTTCTTT TRBJ1-1 - TRBV29-1 -
CAISPGLEETQYF TGTGCCATCAGTCCCGGACTCGAAGAGACCCAGTACTTC TRBJ2-5 - TRBV10-3 -
CASRLRDSQETQYF TGTGCCAGCAGGCTCCGGGACAGCCAAGAGACCCAGTACTTC TRBJ2-5 - TRBV11-2 TRBD1
CASSYGDWDRGSYGYTF TGTGCCAGCAGCTACGGGGATTGGGACAGGGGTTCCTATGGCTACACCTTC TRBJ1-2 once TRBV14 TRBD1
CSVESSGLAVNNEQFF TGCAGCGTTGAAAGCTCGGGACTAGCAGTTAACAATGAGCAGTTCTTC TRBJ2-1 - TRBV29-1 TRBD2
CASSRQGSTDTQYF TGTGCCAGCTCACGACAGGGGAGCACAGATACGCAGTATTTT TRBJ2-3 - TRBV18 TRBD1
CASSMGNRHSNQPQHF TGTGCCAGTAGTATGGGGAACAGGCATAGCAATCAGCCCCAGCATTTT TRBJ1-5 - TRBV19 -
CASSIGQRSYEQYF TGTGCCAGTAGTATAGGACAGCGTTCCTACGAGCAGTACTTC TRBJ2-7 - TRBV19 -
CASSLLQGTEAFF TGTGCCAGCAGTCTTCTACAGGGCACTGAAGCTTTCTTT TRBJ1-1 - TRBV6-5 -
CASSWTGGTEAFF TGTGCCAGCTCTTGGACAGGGGGCACTGAAGCTTTCTTT TRBJ1-1 - TRBV6-4 TRBD1
CASSVTPGLEQYF TGTGCCAGCAGCGTAACCCCTGGGCTCGAGCAGTACTTC TRBJ2-7 - TRBV9 -
CASSLGGQERTDTQYF TGTGCCAGCAGCTTAGGAGGACAGGAGCGCACAGATACGCAGTATTTT TRBJ2-3 - TRBV11-2 TRBD1
CASRDEQGAGNEKLFF TGTGCCAGCAGGGATGAACAGGGGGCGGGTAATGAAAAACTGTTTTTT TRBJ1-4 - TRBV5-5 TRBD1
CASSGQVGGPNYGYTF TGTGCCAGCAGCGGGCAGGTTGGAGGGCCCAACTATGGCTACACCTTC TRBJ1-2 - TRBV7-9 -
CASSEYRVIEKLFF TGCGCCAGCAGTGAATACAGGGTAATTGAAAAACTGTTTTTT TRBJ1-4 - TRBV10-1 -
CASSPFDRVLPNYGYTF TGTGCCAGCAGCCCCTTTGACAGGGTGTTACCTAACTATGGCTACACCTTC TRBJ1-2 once TRBV9 TRBD1
CASSQDPRSGNTIYF TGTGCCAGCAGCCAAGATCCCCGGAGTGGAAACACCATATATTTT TRBJ1-3 - TRBV7-3 -
CASSSRDGSNQPQHF TGTGCCAGCAGTTCGCGGGATGGGAGCAATCAGCCCCAGCATTTT TRBJ1-5 - TRBV6-6 -
CSAARPGVETQYF TGCAGCGCCGCTCGGCCAGGGGTGGAGACCCAGTACTTC TRBJ2-5 - TRBV29-1 -
CASSDVGAVGYEQYF TGTGCCAGCAGTGACGTAGGGGCAGTGGGCTACGAGCAGTACTTC TRBJ2-7 - TRBV6-1 -
CASSARGTQYF TGTGCCAGCAGCGCCAGAGGTACGCAGTATTTT TRBJ2-3 - TRBV21-1 -